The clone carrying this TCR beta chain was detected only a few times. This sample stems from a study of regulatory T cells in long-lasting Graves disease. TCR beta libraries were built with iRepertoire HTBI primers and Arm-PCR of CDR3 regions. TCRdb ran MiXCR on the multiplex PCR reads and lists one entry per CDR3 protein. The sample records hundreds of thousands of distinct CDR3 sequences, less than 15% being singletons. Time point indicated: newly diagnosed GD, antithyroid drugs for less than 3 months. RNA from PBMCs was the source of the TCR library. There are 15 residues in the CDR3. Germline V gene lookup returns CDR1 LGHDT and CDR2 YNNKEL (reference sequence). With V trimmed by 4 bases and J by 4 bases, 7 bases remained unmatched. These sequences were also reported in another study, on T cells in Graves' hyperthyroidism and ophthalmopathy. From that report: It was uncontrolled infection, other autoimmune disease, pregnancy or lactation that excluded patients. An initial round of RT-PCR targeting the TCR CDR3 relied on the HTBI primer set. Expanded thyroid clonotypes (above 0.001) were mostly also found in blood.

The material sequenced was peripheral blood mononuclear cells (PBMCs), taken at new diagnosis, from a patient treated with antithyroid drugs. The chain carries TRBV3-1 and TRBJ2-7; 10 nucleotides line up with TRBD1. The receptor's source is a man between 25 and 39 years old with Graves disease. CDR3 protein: CASSPQRTGGYEQYF. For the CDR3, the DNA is TGTGCCAGCAGCCCCCAGAGGACAGGGGGTTACGAGCAGTACTTC.